What follows describes a single T cell receptor (beta chain). As yet, its antigen is unknown. The sample originates from a study of cytomegalovirus exposure and HLA in healthy donors. Study-level results: Some V segments, including TRBV6-2 and TRBV6-3, were excluded as indistinguishable.

Germline CDR1 reads LGHNA; CDR2 reads YNFKEQ. Trimming left V 4 bases short and J 0 bases short, with 16 bases between. The CDR3 runs 17 residues. This PCR relied on a set of 60 Vbeta primers and 13 Jbeta primers. Only in-frame clones appear in the TCRdb table, and some are missing; sequencing was by immunoSEQ multiplex PCR. The top ten hold more than 1.5% of the sample, which has 120,000 or so clones, around 66% seen once. The clonotype originates from a man aged 18 to 30 in good health and CMV-seronegative. Sequencing was done on a sample of PBMCs. The V call is TRBV4-2, the J call TRBJ2-1, with a tentative D call TRBD2 (7 bases). DNA of the CDR3: TGTGCCAGCAGCCTTACGGGGGGCCTTAGCTCCTACAATGAGCAGTTCTTC. This encodes CASSLTGGLSSYNEQFF.